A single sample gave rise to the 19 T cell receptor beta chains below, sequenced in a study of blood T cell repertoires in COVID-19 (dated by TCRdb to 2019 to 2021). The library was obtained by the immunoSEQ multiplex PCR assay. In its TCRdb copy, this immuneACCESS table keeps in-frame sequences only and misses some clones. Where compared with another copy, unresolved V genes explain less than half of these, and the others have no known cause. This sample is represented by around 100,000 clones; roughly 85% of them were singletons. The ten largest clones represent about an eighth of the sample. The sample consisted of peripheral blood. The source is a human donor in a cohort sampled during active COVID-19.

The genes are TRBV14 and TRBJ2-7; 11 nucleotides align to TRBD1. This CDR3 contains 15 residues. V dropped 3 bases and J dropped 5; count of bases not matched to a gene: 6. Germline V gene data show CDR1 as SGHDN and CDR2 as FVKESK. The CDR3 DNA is TGTGCCAGCAGCCAGGCCGGGACAGGGGGGAACGAGCAGTACTTC. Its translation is CASSQAGTGGNEQYF.

In DNA, the CDR3 is TGTGCCAGCAGTCGTGGAGCCTACGAGCAGTACTTC. Translating gives CASSRGAYEQYF. This rearrangement joins TRBV12-3 or TRBV12-4 to TRBJ2-7; unclear D gene. V dropped 5 bases and J dropped 2 bases, with 7 bases sitting between them. CDR3 length: 12 amino acids.

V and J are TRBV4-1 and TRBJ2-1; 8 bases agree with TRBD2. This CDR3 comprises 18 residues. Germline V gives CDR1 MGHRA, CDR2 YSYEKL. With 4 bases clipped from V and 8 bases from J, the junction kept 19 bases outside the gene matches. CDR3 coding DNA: TGCGCCAGCAGCCCCTATGGGCTAGCGGGCCCTACTGGGGATGAGCAGTTCTTC. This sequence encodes CASSPYGLAGPTGDEQFF.

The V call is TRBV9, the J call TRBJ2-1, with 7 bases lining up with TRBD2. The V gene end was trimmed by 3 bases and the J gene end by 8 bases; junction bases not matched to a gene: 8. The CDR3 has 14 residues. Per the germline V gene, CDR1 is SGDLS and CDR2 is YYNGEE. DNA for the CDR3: TGTGCCAGCAGCGCCTGGACTAGAAGCCATGAGCAGTTCTTC. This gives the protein CASSAWTRSHEQFF.

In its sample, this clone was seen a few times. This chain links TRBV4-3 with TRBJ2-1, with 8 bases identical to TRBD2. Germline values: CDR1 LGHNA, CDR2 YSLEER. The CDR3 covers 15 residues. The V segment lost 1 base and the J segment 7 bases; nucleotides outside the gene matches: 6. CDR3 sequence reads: CASSQGWTSLNEQFF. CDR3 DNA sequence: TGCGCCAGCAGCCAAGGTTGGACTAGCTTAAATGAGCAGTTCTTC.

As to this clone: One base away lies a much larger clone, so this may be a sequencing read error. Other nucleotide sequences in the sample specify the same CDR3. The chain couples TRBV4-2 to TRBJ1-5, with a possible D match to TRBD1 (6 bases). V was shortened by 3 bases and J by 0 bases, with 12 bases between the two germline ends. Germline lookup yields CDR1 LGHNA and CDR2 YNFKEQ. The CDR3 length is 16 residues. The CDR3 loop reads CASSQVQGNSNQPQHF. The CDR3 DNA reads TGTGCCAGCAGCCAGGTACAGGGAAATAGCAATCAGCCCCAGCATTTT.

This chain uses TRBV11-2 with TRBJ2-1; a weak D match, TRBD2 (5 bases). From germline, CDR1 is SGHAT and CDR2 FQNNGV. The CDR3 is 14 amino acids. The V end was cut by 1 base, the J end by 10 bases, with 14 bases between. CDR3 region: CASSLGGSGGEQFF. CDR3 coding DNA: TGTGCCAGCAGCTTAGGAGGCAGCGGAGGAGAGCAGTTCTTC.

The CDR3 sequence is CASRPRQGLNEQFF. The CDR3 nucleotides read TGTGCCAGCAGACCCAGACAGGGTCTCAATGAGCAGTTCTTC. This rearrangement joins TRBV6-1 to TRBJ2-1; 7 nucleotides agree with TRBD1. The CDR3 has 14 amino acids. V dropped 6 bases and J dropped 6; count of bases not matched to a gene: 8. Germline CDR1 MNHNS, CDR2 SASEGT.

In DNA form, the CDR3 reads TGCGCCAGCAGCCCCTCGACGGGGGGCACAGATACGCAGTATTTT. Residues: CASSPSTGGTDTQYF. The chain uses TRBV4-3 and TRBJ2-3; D may be TRBD2 (6 bases). Looked up from germline, CDR1 is LGHNA and CDR2 is YSLEER. Trimming removed 4 bases from V and 1 base from J, with 12 bases in between. The CDR3 spans 15 residues.

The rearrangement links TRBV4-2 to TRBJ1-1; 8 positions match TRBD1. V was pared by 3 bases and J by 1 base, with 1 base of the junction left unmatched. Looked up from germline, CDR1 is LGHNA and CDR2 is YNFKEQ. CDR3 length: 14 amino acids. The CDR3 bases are TGTGCCAGCAGCCATGGGACAGGGAACACTGAAGCTTTCTTT. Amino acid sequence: CASSHGTGNTEAFF.

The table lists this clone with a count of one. CDR3 sequence reads: CASSSGTGGVYGYTF. CDR3 DNA sequence: TGTGCCAGCAGCTCCGGGACAGGGGGCGTCTATGGCTACACCTTC. The V and J genes are TRBV11-2 and TRBJ1-2, with 12 bases fitting TRBD1. V lost 4 bases to trimming and J lost 4 bases; unmatched junction nucleotides: 4. Germline CDR1 reads SGHAT; CDR2 reads FQNNGV. The CDR3 has 15 amino acids. The whole variable domain, filled in from reference TRBV11-2 and TRBJ1-2, reads EAGVAQSPRYKIIEKRQSVAFWCNPISGHATLYWYQQILGQGPKLLIQFQNNGVVDDSQLPKDRFSAERLKGVDSTLKIQPAKLEDSAVYLCASSSGTGGVYGYTFGSGTRLTVV.

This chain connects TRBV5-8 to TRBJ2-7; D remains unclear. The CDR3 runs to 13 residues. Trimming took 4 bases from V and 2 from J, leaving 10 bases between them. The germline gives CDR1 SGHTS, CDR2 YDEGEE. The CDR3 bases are TGTGCCAGCAGCGCCGGGTTCCCCTACGAGCAGTACTTC. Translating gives CASSAGFPYEQYF.

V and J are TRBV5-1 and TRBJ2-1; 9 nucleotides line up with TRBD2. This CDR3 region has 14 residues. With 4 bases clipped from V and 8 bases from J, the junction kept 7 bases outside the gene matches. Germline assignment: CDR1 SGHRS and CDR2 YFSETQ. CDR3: CASSPGTSSDEQFF. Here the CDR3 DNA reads TGCGCCAGCAGCCCGGGGACTAGCTCGGATGAGCAGTTCTTC.

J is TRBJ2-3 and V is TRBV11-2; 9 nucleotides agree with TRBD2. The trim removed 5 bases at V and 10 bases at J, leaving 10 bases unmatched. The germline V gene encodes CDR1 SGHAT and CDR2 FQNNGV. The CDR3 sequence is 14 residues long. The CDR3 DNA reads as TGTGCCAGCAGCACAGGGCTAGCGGGGTCGGCGCAGTATTTT. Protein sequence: CASSTGLAGSAQYF. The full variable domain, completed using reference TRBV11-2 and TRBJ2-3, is EAGVAQSPRYKIIEKRQSVAFWCNPISGHATLYWYQQILGQGPKLLIQFQNNGVVDDSQLPKDRFSAERLKGVDSTLKIQPAKLEDSAVYLCASSTGLAGSAQYFGPGTRLTVL.

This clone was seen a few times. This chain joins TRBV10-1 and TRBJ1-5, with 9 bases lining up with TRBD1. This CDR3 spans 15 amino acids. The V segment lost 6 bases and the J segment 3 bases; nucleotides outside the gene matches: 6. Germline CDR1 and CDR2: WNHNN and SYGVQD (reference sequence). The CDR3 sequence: CASRTGTGINQPQHF. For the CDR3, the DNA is TGCGCCAGCAGAACCGGGACAGGGATCAATCAGCCCCAGCATTTT.

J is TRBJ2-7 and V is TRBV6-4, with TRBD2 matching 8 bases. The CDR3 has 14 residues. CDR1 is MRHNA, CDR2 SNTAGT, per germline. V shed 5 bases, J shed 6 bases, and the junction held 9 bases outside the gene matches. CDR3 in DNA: TGTGCCAGCAGTCCCGGGACTAGTTCTCGCGAGCAGTACTTC. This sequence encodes CASSPGTSSREQYF.

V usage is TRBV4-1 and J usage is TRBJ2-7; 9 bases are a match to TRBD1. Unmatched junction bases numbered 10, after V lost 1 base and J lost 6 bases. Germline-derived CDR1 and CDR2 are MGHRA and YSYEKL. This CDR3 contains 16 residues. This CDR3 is CASSQVYGTGKIEQYF. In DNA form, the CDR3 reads TGCGCCAGCAGCCAAGTCTATGGGACAGGGAAGATCGAGCAGTACTTC.

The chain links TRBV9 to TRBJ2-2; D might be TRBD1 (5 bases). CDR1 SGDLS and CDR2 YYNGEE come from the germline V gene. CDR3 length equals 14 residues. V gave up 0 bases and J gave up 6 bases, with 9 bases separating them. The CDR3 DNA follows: TGTGCCAGCAGCGTAGTAGGGGTGGCCGGGGAGCTGTTTTTT. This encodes CASSVVGVAGELFF.

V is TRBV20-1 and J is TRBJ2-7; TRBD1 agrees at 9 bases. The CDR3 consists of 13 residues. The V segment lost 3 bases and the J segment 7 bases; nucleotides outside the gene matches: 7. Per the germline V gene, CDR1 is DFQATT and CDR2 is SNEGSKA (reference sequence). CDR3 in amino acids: CSASGTGYHEQYF. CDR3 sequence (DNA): TGCAGTGCTAGTGGGACAGGGTATCATGAGCAGTACTTC.